The subject of this entry is one T cell receptor (beta chain). Random hexamers served to reverse transcribe roughly 0.5 to 1 ug RNA. Amplification of TCR beta CDR3 used immunoSEQ multiplex PCR across 54 Vbeta and 13 Jbeta. From the immunoSEQ multiplex PCR reads, TCRdb called clonotypes with MiXCR, one entry per CDR3 protein. The sample records about 180,000 distinct CDR3 sequences, nearly 97% being singletons. The record originates from a study of CD8 T cells in Susac syndrome. The patients serving as multiple sclerosis controls were treatment-naive. They had stable or active relapsing-remitting disease and fulfilled revised McDonald criteria. In contrast to the negatively isolated CD8+ and CD4+ T cells, TEMRA cells were FACS-enriched. The V gene's germline CDR1 is MGHDK and CDR2 SYGVNS. Trimming shortened V by 3 bases and J by 3 bases, and 11 bases separated the two germline ends. This CDR3 has 14 amino acids.

Input material: CD4+ T cells from PBMCs. The V call is TRBV25-1, the J call TRBJ1-1; D unresolved. The origin of this receptor is a human donor with multiple sclerosis. CDR3 sequence reads: CASSEHGWDTEAFF. DNA for the CDR3: TGTGCCAGCAGTGAGCATGGATGGGACACTGAAGCTTTCTTT.